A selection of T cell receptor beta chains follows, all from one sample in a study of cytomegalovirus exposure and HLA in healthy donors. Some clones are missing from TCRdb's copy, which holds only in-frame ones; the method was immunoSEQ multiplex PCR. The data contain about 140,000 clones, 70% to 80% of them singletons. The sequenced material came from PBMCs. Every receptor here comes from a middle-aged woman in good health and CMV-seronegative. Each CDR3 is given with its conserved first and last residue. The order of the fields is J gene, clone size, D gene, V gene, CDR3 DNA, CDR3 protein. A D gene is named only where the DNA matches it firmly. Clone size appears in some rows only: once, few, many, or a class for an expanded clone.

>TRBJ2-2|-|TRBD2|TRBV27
TGTGCCAGCAGTTCCCGCGGTAGCGGGGTAGACGGGGAGCTGTTTTTT
CASSSRGSGVDGELFF
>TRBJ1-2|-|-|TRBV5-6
TGTGCCAGCAGCTTGGCCGGTGGCTACACCTTC
CASSLAGGYTF
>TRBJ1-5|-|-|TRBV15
TGTGCCACCAGCAGAGATACAGGCGGATATCAGCCCCAGCATTTT
CATSRDTGGYQPQHF
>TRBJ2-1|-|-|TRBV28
TGTGCCAGCAGTCGGGACATATACAATGAGCAGTTCTTC
CASSRDIYNEQFF
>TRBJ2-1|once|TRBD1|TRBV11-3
TGTGCCAGCAGCTCGCGGACAGGGGTCAATGAGCAGTTCTTC
CASSSRTGVNEQFF
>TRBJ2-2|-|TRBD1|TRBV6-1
TGTGCCAGCAGCCGACAGGGCTTCACCGGGGAGCTGTTTTTT
CASSRQGFTGELFF
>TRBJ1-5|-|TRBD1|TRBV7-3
TGTGCCAGCAGCTTAACGACAGGGCGAGTCGATCAGCCCCAGCATTTT
CASSLTTGRVDQPQHF
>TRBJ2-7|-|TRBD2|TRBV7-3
TGTGCCAGCAGCTCGACTAGCGGGAGGGGCGAGCAGTACTTC
CASSSTSGRGEQYF
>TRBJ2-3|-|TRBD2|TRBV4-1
TGCGCCAGCAGCCTATTATCCGGGACTAGCGGACCGACAGATACGCAGTATTTT
CASSLLSGTSGPTDTQYF
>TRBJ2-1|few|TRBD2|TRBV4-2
TGTGCCAGCAGCCCACTAGCGGGAACCGGAAATGAGCAGTTCTTC
CASSPLAGTGNEQFF
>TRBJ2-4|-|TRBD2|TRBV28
TGTGCCAGCAGTTTCCTATTAGGGGAGGGCAAAAACAGTCAGTACTTC
CASSFLLGEGKNSQYF
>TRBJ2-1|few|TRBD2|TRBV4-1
TGCGCCAGCAGCCAAGTGGATCTGGGACTAGCAGGTAGTAATGAGCAGTTCTTC
CASSQVDLGLAGSNEQFF
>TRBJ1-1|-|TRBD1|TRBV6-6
TGTGCCAGCGCAGGCGAGGACAGGGGGCTCCCTGAAGCTTTCTTT
CASAGEDRGLPEAFF
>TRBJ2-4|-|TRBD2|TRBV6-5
TGTGCCAGCGGACCGATTTCCATAGCGGGAAACATTCAGTACTTC
CASGPISIAGNIQYF
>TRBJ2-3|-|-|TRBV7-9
TGTTCCAGCAGCTTAGCAGGGGGCACAGATACGCAGTATTTT
CSSSLAGGTDTQYF
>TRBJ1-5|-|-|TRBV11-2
TGTGCCAGCAGCTTAGCAGGGGCTTACAATCAGCCCCAGCATTTT
CASSLAGAYNQPQHF
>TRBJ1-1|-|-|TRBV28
TGTGCCACCCTAGTATCGGGAACTGAAGCTTTCTTT
CATLVSGTEAFF
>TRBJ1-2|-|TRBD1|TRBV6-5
TGTGCCAGCACCCAAACCCCAGGGGGCTTCGGCTACACCTTC
CASTQTPGGFGYTF
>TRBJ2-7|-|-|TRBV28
TGTGCCAGCAGTCTCGCCGGGAGTCGCTACGAGCAGTACTTC
CASSLAGSRYEQYF
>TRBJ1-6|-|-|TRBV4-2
TGTGCCAGCAGCCAAGAACCGTACATGATTAATTCACCCCTCCACTTT
CASSQEPYMINSPLHF
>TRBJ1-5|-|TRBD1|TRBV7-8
TGTGCCAGCAGTCTACAGGGGGCGGCCCGAGCAGACTATAGCAATCAGCCCCAGCATTTT
CASSLQGAARADYSNQPQHF
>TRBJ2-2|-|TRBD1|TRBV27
TGTGCCAGCAAACGGGTGGGGACAGCGAACACCGGGGAGCTGTTTTTT
CASKRVGTANTGELFF
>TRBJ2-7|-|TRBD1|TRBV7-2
TGTGCCAGCAGAACAGGGGGCTACCTTGGCGAGCAGTACTTC
CASRTGGYLGEQYF
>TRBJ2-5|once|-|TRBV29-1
TGCAGCGTTCGGGCGGGACCTCAAGAGACCCAGTACTTC
CSVRAGPQETQYF
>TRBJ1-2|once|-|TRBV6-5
TGTGCCAGCAGTTACTCCGGGTCGTCCTATGGCTACACCTTC
CASSYSGSSYGYTF
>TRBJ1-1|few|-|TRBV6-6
TGTGCCAGCAGTTACGTCGCAGGGGAAAACACTGAAGCTTTCTTT
CASSYVAGENTEAFF
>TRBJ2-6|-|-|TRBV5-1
TGCGCCAGCAGCCATGGGGGGGGCCGCTCTGGGGCCAACGTCCTGACTTTC
CASSHGGGRSGANVLTF
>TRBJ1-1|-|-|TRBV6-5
TGTGCCAGCAGAGACCAGGGGAGGGGAGCTTTCTTT
CASRDQGRGAFF
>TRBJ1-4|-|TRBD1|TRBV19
TGTGCCAGCAAGACAGGGATAGGGGAAAAACTGTTTTTT
CASKTGIGEKLFF
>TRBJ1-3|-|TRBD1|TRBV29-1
TGCAGCGCTGGGACAGGGGGTGGAAACACCATATATTTT
CSAGTGGGNTIYF
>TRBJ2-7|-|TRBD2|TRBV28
TGTGCCAGCAGTTTTTCGACTAGCGGGAGAAGCGAGCAGTACTTC
CASSFSTSGRSEQYF
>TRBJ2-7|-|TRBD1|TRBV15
TGTGCCACCAGCAGCCGTCGGACAGGGCTGTCCTACGAGCAGTACTTC
CATSSRRTGLSYEQYF
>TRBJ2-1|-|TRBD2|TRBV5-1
TGCGCCAGCAGCTTGGCCCTCGTCACTAGCGGGGAATACAATGAGCAGTTCTTC
CASSLALVTSGEYNEQFF
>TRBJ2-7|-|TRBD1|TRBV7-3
TGTGCCAGCAGCCCGACGACAGGGAACGAGCAGTACTTC
CASSPTTGNEQYF
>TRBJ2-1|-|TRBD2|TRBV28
TGTGCCAGCACTCTAGGAGCGGGATGGAACAATGAGCAGTTCTTC
CASTLGAGWNNEQFF
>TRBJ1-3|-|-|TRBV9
TGTGCCAGTAGGGGGAACCCCTTTACTGGAAACACCATATATTTT
CASRGNPFTGNTIYF